These T cell receptor beta chains were read from a single sample in a study of T cells in Graves' hyperthyroidism and ophthalmopathy. TCRdb fed the multiplex PCR reads into MiXCR, producing one record per CDR3 protein. The sample records a few hundred thousand distinct CDR3 sequences, 15% to 20% being singletons. Sample: blood. These receptors all stem from a woman aged 45-65 years with Graves' hyperthyroidism. Both conserved end residues are part of each CDR3. D genes are given only for firm matches. Clone size is not always given. Where it is, it says once, few, many or a class for expanded clones.

>TRBV7-2|-|-|TRBJ1-2
CASSLAGGVYGYTF
TGTGCCAGCAGCTTAGCGGGGGGAGTCTATGGCTACACCTTC
>TRBV19|TRBD1|few|TRBJ1-2
CATARTGTGGGYTF
TGTGCCACTGCCAGGACCGGGACAGGGGGAGGCTACACCTTC
>TRBV12-5|-|few|TRBJ2-3
CASGLGGADTQYF
TGTGCTAGTGGTTTGGGAGGGGCAGATACGCAGTATTTT
>TRBV28|TRBD2|many|TRBJ2-3
CASSFSLPSGREDTQYF
TGTGCCAGCAGTTTTTCCCTCCCTAGCGGGAGGGAGGATACGCAGTATTTT
>TRBV4-2|TRBD2|many|TRBJ2-3
CASSLEIAGGKTDTQYF
TGTGCCAGCAGCCTCGAAATAGCGGGGGGTAAGACAGATACGCAGTATTTT
>TRBV20-1|-|few|TRBJ1-2
CSARGSYGYTF
TGCAGTGCTAGGGGCAGCTATGGCTACACCTTC
>TRBV9|-|-|TRBJ1-4
CASSVERGPNEKLFF
TGTGCCAGCAGCGTAGAACGAGGACCTAATGAAAAACTGTTTTTT
>TRBV12-3/TRBV12-4|TRBD2|few|TRBJ2-1
CASTWGLPLSYNEQFF
TGTGCCAGCACCTGGGGACTACCCCTCTCCTACAATGAGCAGTTCTTC
>TRBV3-1|-|many|TRBJ1-1
CASSPEQIRAEAFF
TGTGCCAGCAGCCCAGAGCAGATACGGGCTGAAGCTTTCTTT
>TRBV20-1|-|many|TRBJ1-6
CSARQGNSPLHF
TGCAGTGCTAGACAGGGGAATTCACCCCTCCACTTT
>TRBV2|TRBD1|many|TRBJ1-5
CASNGQGSNQPQHF
TGTGCCAGCAATGGACAGGGGAGCAATCAGCCCCAGCATTTT
>TRBV12-3/TRBV12-4|-|many|TRBJ1-4
CASSLRQDNEKLFF
TGTGCCAGCAGTTTACGGCAGGATAATGAAAAACTGTTTTTT
>TRBV7-9|-|-|TRBJ2-2
CASSRPANTGELFF
TGTGCCAGCAGCAGACCGGCGAACACCGGGGAGCTGTTTTTT
>TRBV20-1|-|few|TRBJ1-5
CSARGFYSPNQPQHF
TGCAGTGCTAGGGGTTTTTACAGTCCTAATCAGCCCCAGCATTTT
>TRBV3-1|-|-|TRBJ2-7
CASSWDVVSYEQYF
TGTGCCAGCAGCTGGGACGTAGTCTCCTACGAGCAGTACTTC
>TRBV5-6|TRBD2|few|TRBJ2-5
CASSFGTGGQETQYF
TGTGCCAGCAGCTTTGGGACGGGAGGCCAAGAGACCCAGTACTTC
>TRBV20-1|-|-|TRBJ1-2
CSARLGAGYGYTF
TGCAGTGCTAGACTAGGGGCGGGCTATGGCTACACCTTC
>TRBV3-1|TRBD1|many|TRBJ1-4
CASSFQTGPGEKLFF
TGTGCCAGCAGTTTTCAGACAGGGCCTGGAGAAAAACTGTTTTTT
>TRBV7-6|-|many|TRBJ2-1
CASSLQGTEQFF
TGTGCCAGCAGCTTACAGGGCACTGAGCAGTTCTTC
>TRBV5-6|-|-|TRBJ2-1
CASSIHGSYNEQFF
TGTGCCAGCAGCATCCATGGGTCCTACAATGAGCAGTTCTTC
>TRBV24-1|TRBD1|-|TRBJ2-2
CASGGLDRGRSGELFF
TGTGCCTCGGGGGGACTCGACAGGGGGAGGTCCGGGGAGCTGTTTTTT
>TRBV10-3|-|few|TRBJ2-3
CAISEDGGGTDTQYF
TGTGCCATCAGTGAAGATGGAGGGGGCACAGATACGCAGTATTTT
>TRBV7-9|TRBD1|many|TRBJ2-5
CASSPPGYKDRGVGQETQYF
TGTGCCAGCAGCCCCCCCGGATACAAGGACAGGGGAGTAGGTCAAGAGACCCAGTACTTC
>TRBV28|-|many|TRBJ1-5
CASSSPGTEVPQHF
TGTGCCAGCAGTTCGCCCGGGACCGAAGTCCCCCAGCATTTT
>TRBV6-1|-|-|TRBJ1-2
CASSTEQGPYGYTF
TGTGCCAGCAGTACCGAACAGGGACCCTATGGCTACACCTTC
>TRBV2|-|-|TRBJ1-6
CASSVGVNSPLHF
TGTGCCAGCAGTGTAGGGGTCAATTCACCCCTCCACTTT
>TRBV10-1|-|-|TRBJ2-3
CASSGENTDTQYF
TGCGCCAGCAGTGGAGAAAACACAGATACGCAGTATTTT
>TRBV12-3/TRBV12-4|TRBD1|many|TRBJ1-5
CASSPQGRSNQPQHF
TGTGCCAGCAGTCCACAGGGGCGAAGCAATCAGCCCCAGCATTTT
>TRBV4-1|TRBD1|-|TRBJ1-2
CASSLRTGNGYTF
TGCGCCAGCAGCCTAAGGACAGGGAATGGCTACACCTTC
>TRBV30|TRBD1|-|TRBJ1-1
CAWDRQGDTEAFF
TGTGCCTGGGATAGACAGGGCGACACTGAAGCTTTCTTT
>TRBV4-1|TRBD1|few|TRBJ1-2
CASSQRQGAWYGYTF
TGCGCCAGCAGCCAGCGACAGGGGGCATGGTATGGCTACACCTTC
>TRBV7-9|-|-|TRBJ2-5
CASSLVLTGTKKETQYF
TGTGCCAGCAGCTTAGTCTTAACCGGGACAAAAAAAGAGACCCAGTACTTC
>TRBV4-1|-|few|TRBJ2-1
CASSQEPGSNEQFF
TGCGCCAGCAGCCAAGAACCAGGGAGCAATGAGCAGTTCTTC
>TRBV9|TRBD2|-|TRBJ2-1
CASSVAPVGTSGVNEQFF
TGTGCCAGCAGCGTAGCCCCGGTGGGGACTAGCGGGGTAAATGAGCAGTTCTTC
>TRBV2|-|-|TRBJ2-2
CASRRTENTGELFF
TGTGCCAGCAGGCGGACAGAAAACACCGGGGAGCTGTTTTTT
>TRBV6-1|TRBD1|-|TRBJ1-6
CASSQGAGSPLHF
TGTGCCAGCAGTCAGGGGGCAGGTTCACCCCTCCACTTT
>TRBV6-1|-|few|TRBJ1-2
CASTQSVEAYGYTF
TGTGCCTCCACACAATCCGTCGAGGCCTATGGCTACACCTTC
>TRBV6-5|TRBD2|few|TRBJ2-1
CASSYPGGGTNNEQFF
TGTGCCAGCAGTTACCCCGGGGGAGGGACGAACAATGAGCAGTTCTTC
>TRBV20-1|-|few|TRBJ2-6
CSATGANVLTF
TGCAGTGCTACTGGGGCCAACGTCCTGACTTTC
>TRBV27|-|many|TRBJ2-1
CASSLLRLKSPPSSYNEQFF
TGTGCCAGCAGCCTTCTTAGGCTCAAGAGTCCCCCAAGCTCCTACAATGAGCAGTTCTTC
>TRBV3-1|TRBD1|many|TRBJ2-5
CASSHLDRGRKTQYF
TGTGCCAGCAGCCACCTAGACAGGGGGCGAAAGACCCAGTACTTC
>TRBV20-1|TRBD1|-|TRBJ2-2
CSAKGAGVMSGELFF
TGCAGTGCTAAGGGGGCAGGGGTAATGTCCGGGGAGCTGTTTTTT
>TRBV18|-|few|TRBJ2-7
CASSPPVMEEQYF
TGTGCCAGCTCACCACCTGTCATGGAGGAGCAGTACTTC
>TRBV20-1|-|many|TRBJ1-1
CSAPGEQDTEAFF
TGCAGTGCTCCCGGGGAACAGGACACTGAAGCTTTCTTT
>TRBV28|-|many|TRBJ1-5
CASSYPGGGNQPQHF
TGTGCCAGCAGTTACCCTGGGGGTGGCAATCAGCCCCAGCATTTT
>TRBV4-1|TRBD1|few|TRBJ2-1
CASSPPGQYNEQFF
TGCGCCAGCAGCCCCCCGGGACAGTACAATGAGCAGTTCTTC
>TRBV18|-|many|TRBJ1-1
CASSPFRQMHTEAFF
TGTGCCAGCTCACCATTTCGACAGATGCACACTGAAGCTTTCTTT
>TRBV4-1|TRBD1|few|TRBJ1-1
CASSPYEPDRENTEAFF
TGCGCCAGCAGCCCCTACGAGCCGGACAGGGAGAACACTGAAGCTTTCTTT
>TRBV4-1|TRBD2|few|TRBJ2-5
CASSQEIGLAETQYF
TGCGCCAGCAGCCAAGAAATCGGACTAGCTGAGACCCAGTACTTC
>TRBV9|TRBD1|-|TRBJ1-1
CASSPFLFTGGFTEAFF
TGTGCCAGCAGCCCTTTCCTCTTTACAGGGGGCTTCACTGAAGCTTTCTTT
>TRBV5-1|-|many|TRBJ2-7
CASQRTASYEQYF
TGCGCCAGCCAACGGACGGCCTCCTACGAGCAGTACTTC
>TRBV11-2|-|-|TRBJ1-2
CASSYGTPGYGYTF
TGTGCCAGCAGCTACGGGACCCCCGGCTATGGCTACACCTTC
>TRBV9|TRBD1|few|TRBJ1-1
CASTRTGGITEAFF
TGTGCCAGCACCAGGACAGGGGGAATCACTGAAGCTTTCTTT